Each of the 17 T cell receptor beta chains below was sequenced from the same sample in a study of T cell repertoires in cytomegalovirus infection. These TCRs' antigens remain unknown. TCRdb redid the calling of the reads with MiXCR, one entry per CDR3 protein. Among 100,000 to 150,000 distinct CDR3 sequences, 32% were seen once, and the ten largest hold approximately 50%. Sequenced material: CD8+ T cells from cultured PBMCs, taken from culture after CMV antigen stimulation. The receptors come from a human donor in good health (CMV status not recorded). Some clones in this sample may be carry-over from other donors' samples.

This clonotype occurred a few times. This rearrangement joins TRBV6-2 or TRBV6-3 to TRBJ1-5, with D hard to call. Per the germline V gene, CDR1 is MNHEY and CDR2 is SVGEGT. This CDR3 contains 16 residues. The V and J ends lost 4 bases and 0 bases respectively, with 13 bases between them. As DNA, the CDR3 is TGTGCCAGCAGTTGGGGTGCAGGCCGTAGCAATCAGCCCCAGCATTTT. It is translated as CASSWGAGRSNQPQHF.

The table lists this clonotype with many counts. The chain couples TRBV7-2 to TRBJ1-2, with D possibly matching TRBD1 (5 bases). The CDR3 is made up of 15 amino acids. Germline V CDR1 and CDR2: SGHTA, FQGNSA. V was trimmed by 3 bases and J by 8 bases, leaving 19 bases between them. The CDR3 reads CASSFLAGTWGGYTF. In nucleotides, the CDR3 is TGTGCCAGCAGCTTTCTTGCGGGCACCTGGGGGGGCTACACCTTC.

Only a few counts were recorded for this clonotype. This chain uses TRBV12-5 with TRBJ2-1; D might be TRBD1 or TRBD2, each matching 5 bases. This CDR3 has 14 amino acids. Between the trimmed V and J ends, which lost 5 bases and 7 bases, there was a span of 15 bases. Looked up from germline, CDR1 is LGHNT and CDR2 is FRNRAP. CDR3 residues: CASGGLPWGNEQFF. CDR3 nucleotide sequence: TGTGCTAGTGGTGGGCTCCCCTGGGGGAATGAGCAGTTCTTC. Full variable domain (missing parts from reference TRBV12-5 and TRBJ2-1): DARVTQTPRHKVTEMGQEVTMRCQPILGHNTVFWYRQTMMQGLELLAYFRNRAPLDDSGMPKDRFSAEMPDATLATLKIQPSEPRDSAVYFCASGGLPWGNEQFFGPGTRLTVL.

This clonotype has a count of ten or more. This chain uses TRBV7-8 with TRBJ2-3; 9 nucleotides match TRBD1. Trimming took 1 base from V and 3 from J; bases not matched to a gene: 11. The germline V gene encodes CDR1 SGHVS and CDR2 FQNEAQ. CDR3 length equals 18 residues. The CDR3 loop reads CASSLEWSGQGLTDTQYF. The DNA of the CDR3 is TGTGCCAGCAGCTTAGAATGGTCGGGACAGGGTCTAACAGATACGCAGTATTTT.

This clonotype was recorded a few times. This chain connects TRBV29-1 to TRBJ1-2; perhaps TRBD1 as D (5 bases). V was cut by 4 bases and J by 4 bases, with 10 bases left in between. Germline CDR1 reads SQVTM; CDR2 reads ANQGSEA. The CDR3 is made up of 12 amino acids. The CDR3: CSVGRGGYGYTF. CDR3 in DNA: TGCAGCGTTGGACGGGGGGGCTATGGCTACACCTTC.

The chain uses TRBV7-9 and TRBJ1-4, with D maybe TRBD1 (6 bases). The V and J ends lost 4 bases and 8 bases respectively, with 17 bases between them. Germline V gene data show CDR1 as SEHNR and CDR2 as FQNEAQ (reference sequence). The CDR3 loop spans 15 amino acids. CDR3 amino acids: CASSSRKQGFEKLFF. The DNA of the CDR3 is TGTGCCAGCAGCTCCAGGAAACAGGGATTCGAAAAACTGTTTTTT. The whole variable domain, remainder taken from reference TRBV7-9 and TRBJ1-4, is DTGVSQNPRHKITKRGQNVTFRCDPISEHNRLYWYRQTLGQGPEFLTYFQNEAQLEKSRLLSDRFSAERPKGSFSTLEIQRTEQGDSAMYLCASSSRKQGFEKLFFGSGTQLSVL.

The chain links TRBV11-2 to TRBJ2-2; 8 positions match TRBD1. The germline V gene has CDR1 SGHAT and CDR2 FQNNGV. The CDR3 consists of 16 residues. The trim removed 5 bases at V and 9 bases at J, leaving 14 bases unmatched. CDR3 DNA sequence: TGTGCCAGCAGCCCTTTCCCGTGGACAGGGAGGCGGGAGCTGTTTTTT. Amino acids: CASSPFPWTGRRELFF.

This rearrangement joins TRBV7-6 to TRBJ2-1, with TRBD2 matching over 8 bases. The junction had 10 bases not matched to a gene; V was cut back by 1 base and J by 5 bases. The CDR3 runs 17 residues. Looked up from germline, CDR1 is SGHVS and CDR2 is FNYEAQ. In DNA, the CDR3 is TGTGCCAGCAGCTTAGAGGCTGCGGGGGGTGCGAACAATGAGCAGTTCTTC. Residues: CASSLEAAGGANNEQFF.

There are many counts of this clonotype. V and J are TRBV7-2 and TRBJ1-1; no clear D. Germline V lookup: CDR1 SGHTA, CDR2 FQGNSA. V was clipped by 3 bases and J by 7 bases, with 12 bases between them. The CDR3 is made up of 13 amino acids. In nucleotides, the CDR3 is TGTGCCAGCAGCTTCTTCGGCCGGGGTGAAGCTTTCTTT. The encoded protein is CASSFFGRGEAFF. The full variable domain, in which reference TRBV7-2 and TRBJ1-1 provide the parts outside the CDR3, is GAGVSQSPSNKVTEKGKDVELRCDPISGHTALYWYRQSLGQGLEFLIYFQGNSAPDKSGLPSDRFSAERTGGSVSTLTIQRTQQEDSAVYLCASSFFGRGEAFFGQGTRLTVV.

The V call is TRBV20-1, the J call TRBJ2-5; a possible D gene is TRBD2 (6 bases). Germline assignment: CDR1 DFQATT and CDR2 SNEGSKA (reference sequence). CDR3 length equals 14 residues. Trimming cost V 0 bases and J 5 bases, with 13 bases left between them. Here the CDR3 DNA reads TGCAGTGCTAGAGATGGGTCAGGGAGGGAGACCCAGTACTTC. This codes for CSARDGSGRETQYF.

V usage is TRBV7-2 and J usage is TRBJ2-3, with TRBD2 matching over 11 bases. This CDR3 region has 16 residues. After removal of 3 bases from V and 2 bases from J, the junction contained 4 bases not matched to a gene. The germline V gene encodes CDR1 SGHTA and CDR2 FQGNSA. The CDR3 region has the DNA TGTGCCAGCAGCTTGGGACTAGCGGAGCCCACAGATACGCAGTATTTT. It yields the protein CASSLGLAEPTDTQYF.

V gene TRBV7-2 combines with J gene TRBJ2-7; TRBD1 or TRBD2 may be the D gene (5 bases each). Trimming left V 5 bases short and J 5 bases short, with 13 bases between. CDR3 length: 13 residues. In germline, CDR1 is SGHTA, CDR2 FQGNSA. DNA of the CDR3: TGTGCCAGCAGCCCGCCCGGGACGAACGAGCAGTACTTC. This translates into CASSPPGTNEQYF.

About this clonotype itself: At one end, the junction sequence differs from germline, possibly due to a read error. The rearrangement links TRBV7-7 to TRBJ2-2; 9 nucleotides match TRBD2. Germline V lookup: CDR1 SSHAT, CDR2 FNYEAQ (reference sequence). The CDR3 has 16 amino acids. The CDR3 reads CASSPSGGPNTGELFF. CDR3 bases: TGTGCTAGCAGCCCGAGCGGGGGGCCGAACACCGGGGAGCTGTTTTTT. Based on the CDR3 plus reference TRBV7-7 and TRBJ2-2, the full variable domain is GAGVSQSPRYKVTKRGQDVTLRCDPISSHATLYWYQQALGQGPEFLTYFNYEAQPDKSGLPSDRFSAERPEGSISTLTIQRTEQRDSAMYRCASSPSGGPNTGELFFGEGSRLTVL.

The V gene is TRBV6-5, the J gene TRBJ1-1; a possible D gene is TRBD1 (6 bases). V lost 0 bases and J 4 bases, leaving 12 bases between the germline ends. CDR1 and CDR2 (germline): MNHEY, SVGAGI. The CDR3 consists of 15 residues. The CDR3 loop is CASSYSLSGVTEAFF. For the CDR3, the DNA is TGTGCCAGCAGTTACTCGTTATCAGGGGTCACTGAAGCTTTCTTT.

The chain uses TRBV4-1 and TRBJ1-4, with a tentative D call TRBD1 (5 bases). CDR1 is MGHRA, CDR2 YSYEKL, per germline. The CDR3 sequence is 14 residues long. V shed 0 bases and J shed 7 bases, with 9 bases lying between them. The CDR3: CASSQDRRGEKLFF. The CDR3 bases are TGCGCCAGCAGCCAAGATCGGAGGGGTGAAAAACTGTTTTTT.

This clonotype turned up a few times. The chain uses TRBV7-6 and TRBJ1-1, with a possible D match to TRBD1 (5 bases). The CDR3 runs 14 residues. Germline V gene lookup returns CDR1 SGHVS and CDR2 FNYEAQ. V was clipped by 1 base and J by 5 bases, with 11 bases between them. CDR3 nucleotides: TGTGCCAGCAGCTTAGTTTACCAGGGTACTGAAGCTTTCTTT. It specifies CASSLVYQGTEAFF.

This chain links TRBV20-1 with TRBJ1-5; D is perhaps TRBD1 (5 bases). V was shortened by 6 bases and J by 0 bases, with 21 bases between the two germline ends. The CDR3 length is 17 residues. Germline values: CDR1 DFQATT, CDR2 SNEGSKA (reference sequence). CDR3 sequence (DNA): TGCAGTGCCCCGGGGATCCCGGGGGTTTATAGCAATCAGCCCCAGCATTTT. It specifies CSAPGIPGVYSNQPQHF.